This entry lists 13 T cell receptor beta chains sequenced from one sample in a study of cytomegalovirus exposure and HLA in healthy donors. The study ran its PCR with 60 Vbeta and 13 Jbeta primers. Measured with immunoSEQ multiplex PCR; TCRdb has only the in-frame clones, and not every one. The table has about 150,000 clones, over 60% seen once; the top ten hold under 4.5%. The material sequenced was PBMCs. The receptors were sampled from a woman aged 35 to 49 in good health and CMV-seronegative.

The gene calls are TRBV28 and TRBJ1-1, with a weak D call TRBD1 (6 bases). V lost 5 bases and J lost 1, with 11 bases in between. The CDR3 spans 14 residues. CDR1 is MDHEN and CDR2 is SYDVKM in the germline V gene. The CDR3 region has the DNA TGTGCCAGCAGTCTCGGGACACCGAACACTGAAGCTTTCTTT. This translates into CASSLGTPNTEAFF.

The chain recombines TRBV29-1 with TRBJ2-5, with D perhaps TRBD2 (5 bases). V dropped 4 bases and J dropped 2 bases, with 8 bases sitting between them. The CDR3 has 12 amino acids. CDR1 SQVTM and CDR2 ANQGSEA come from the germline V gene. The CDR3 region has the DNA TGCAGCGTTGGTACTAGACAAGAGACCCAGTACTTC. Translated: CSVGTRQETQYF.

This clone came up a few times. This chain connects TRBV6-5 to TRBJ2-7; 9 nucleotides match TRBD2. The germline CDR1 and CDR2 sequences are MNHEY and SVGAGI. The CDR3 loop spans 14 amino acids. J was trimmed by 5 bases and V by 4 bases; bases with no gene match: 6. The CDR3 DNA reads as TGTGCCAGCAGTTCGGCGGGAGGGCCGGACGAGCAGTACTTC. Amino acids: CASSSAGGPDEQYF.

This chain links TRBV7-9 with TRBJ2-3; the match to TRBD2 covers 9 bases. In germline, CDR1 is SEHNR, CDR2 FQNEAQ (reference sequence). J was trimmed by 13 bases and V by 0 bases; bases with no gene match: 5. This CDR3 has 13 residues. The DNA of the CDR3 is TGTGCCAGCAGCTTAGCAGCGGGGGGTTCGGAGTATTTT. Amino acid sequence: CASSLAAGGSEYF.

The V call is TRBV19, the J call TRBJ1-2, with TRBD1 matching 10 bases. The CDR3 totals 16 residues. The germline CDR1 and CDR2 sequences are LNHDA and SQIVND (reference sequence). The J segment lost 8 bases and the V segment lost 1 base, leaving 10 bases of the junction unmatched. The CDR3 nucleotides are TGTGCCAGTAGTATAGTCTCTGGGACAGGGGTAAAGGGCTACACCTTC. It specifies CASSIVSGTGVKGYTF.

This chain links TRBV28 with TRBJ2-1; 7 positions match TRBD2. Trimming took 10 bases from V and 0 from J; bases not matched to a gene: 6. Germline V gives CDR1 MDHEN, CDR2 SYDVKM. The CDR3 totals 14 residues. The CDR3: CAIDGGSSYNEQFF. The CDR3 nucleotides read TGTGCCATCGACGGCGGGAGCTCCTACAATGAGCAGTTCTTC. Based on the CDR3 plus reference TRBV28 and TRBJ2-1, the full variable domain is DVKVTQSSRYLVKRTGEKVFLECVQDMDHENMFWYRQDPGLGLRLIYFSYDVKMKEKGDIPEGYSVSREKKERFSLILESASTNQTSMYLCAIDGGSSYNEQFFGPGTRLTVL.

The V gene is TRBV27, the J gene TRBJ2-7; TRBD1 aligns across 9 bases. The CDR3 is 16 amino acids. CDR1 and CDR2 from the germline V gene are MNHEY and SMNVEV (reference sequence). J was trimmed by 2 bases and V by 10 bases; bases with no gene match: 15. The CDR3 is CATTIISGTGTYEQYF. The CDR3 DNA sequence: TGTGCCACCACAATCATCTCCGGGACAGGGACCTACGAGCAGTACTTC.

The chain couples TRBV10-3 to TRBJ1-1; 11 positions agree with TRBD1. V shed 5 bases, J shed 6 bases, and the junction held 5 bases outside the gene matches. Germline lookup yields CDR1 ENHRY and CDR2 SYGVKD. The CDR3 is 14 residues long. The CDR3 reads CAISLGQGASEAFF. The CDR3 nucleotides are TGTGCCATCAGTCTAGGACAGGGGGCATCTGAAGCTTTCTTT.

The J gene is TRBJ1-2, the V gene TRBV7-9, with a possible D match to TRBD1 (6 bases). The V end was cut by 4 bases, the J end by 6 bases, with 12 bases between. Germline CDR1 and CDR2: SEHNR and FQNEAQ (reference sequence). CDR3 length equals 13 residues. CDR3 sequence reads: CASSYWTADGYTF. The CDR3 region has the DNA TGTGCCAGCAGCTATTGGACAGCGGATGGCTACACCTTC. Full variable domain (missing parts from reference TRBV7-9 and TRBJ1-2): DTGVSQNPRHKITKRGQNVTFRCDPISEHNRLYWYRQTLGQGPEFLTYFQNEAQLEKSRLLSDRFSAERPKGSFSTLEIQRTEQGDSAMYLCASSYWTADGYTFGSGTRLTVV.

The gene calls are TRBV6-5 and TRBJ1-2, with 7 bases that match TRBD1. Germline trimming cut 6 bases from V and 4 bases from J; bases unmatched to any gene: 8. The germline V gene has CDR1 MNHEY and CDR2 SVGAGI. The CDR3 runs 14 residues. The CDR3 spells CASSKTGHIYGYTF. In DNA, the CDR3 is TGTGCCAGCAGCAAGACAGGGCATATCTATGGCTACACCTTC.

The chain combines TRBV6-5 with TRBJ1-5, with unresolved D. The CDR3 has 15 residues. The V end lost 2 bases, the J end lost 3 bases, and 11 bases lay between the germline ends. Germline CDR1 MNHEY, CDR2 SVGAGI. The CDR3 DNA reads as TGTGCCAGCAGTTACAATCAGGCCGACAATCAGCCCCAGCATTTT. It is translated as CASSYNQADNQPQHF.

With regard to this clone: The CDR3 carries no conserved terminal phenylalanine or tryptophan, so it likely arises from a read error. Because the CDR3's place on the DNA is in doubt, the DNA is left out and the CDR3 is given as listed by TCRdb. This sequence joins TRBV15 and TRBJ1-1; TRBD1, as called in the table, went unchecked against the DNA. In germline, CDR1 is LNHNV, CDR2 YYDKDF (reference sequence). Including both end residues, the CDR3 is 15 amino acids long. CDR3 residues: CATSRDRGQGVLRSI.

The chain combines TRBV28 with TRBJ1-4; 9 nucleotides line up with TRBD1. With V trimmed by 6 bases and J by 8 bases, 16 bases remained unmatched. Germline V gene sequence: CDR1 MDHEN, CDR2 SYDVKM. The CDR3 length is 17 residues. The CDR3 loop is CASRPTGGGGAFEKLFF. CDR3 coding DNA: TGTGCCAGCAGACCTACAGGGGGCGGAGGGGCTTTCGAAAAACTGTTTTTT.